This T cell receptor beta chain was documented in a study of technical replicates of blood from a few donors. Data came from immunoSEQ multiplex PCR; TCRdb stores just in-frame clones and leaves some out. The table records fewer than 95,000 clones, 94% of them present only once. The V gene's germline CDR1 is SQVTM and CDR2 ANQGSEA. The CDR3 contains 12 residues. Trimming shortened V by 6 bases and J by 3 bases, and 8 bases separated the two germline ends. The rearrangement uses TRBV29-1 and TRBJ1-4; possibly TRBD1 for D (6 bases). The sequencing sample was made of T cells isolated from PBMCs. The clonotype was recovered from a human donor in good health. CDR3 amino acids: CSVRGPNEKLFF. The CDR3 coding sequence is TGCAGCGTCAGGGGACCTAATGAAAAACTGTTTTTT.